The clone carrying this T cell receptor beta chain has ten or more counts. The antigen is undetermined. Trimming cost V 4 bases and J 0 bases, with 4 bases left between them. Germline CDR1 reads KGHSH; CDR2 reads LQKENI. CDR3 length: 14 amino acids. RNA, once extracted, was reverse transcribed into cDNA for use as the sequencing template. The assay was immunoSEQ multiplex PCR, and TCRdb's table has in-frame clones only and misses some. The repertoire includes roughly 190,000 clones, less than 70% of them detected once, and approximately 1.2% sits in the top ten. This sample is part of a study of CD8+ T cells in alopecia areata. Study-wide results and caveats: Expanded CD8+ clones among the top 100, and scalp clonality, were significantly decreased by tofacitinib.

The treatment was: oral pan-JAK inhibitor, 5-10 mg twice daily. This specimen consisted of CD4+ T cells sorted from blood, obtained at roughly week 49, from a patient treated with tofacitinib. The clonotype was recovered from a human donor with alopecia areata. This chain connects TRBV18 to TRBJ2-6; D remains unclear. CDR3 amino acids: CASSRDSGANVLTF. Written as DNA, the CDR3 is TGTGCCAGCTCACGGGACTCTGGGGCCAACGTCCTGACTTTC.